The source of this TCR beta chain is a study of blood T cell repertoires in COVID-19. For the study at large: In each case, the material was cDNA or gDNA derived from T cells, B-cell-depleted T cells, or PBMCs.

Authors' methods: Nucleated cell counts were estimated from reference gene primer amplification. The protocol was immunoSEQ multiplex PCR, while the TCRdb copy is restricted to in-frame clones and leaves out a portion. V and J calls and clone size come straight from that table; D and trimming were deduced from the DNA. The data contain 200,000 to 250,000 clones, about nine tenths of them seen just once; the ten biggest clones take up 6.2%. The V end lost 5 bases, the J end lost 0 bases, and 12 bases lay between the germline ends. In germline, CDR1 is KGHDR, CDR2 SFDVKD. CDR3 size: 15 residues. J is TRBJ2-5 and V is TRBV24-1, with a tentative D call TRBD1 (6 bases). The sequenced sample was peripheral blood. This TCR came from a man aged 60 to 69 with acute or convalescent COVID-19. The CDR3 sequence: CATSADRGYQETQYF. In DNA form, the CDR3 reads TGTGCCACCAGTGCGGACAGAGGGTACCAAGAGACCCAGTACTTC.